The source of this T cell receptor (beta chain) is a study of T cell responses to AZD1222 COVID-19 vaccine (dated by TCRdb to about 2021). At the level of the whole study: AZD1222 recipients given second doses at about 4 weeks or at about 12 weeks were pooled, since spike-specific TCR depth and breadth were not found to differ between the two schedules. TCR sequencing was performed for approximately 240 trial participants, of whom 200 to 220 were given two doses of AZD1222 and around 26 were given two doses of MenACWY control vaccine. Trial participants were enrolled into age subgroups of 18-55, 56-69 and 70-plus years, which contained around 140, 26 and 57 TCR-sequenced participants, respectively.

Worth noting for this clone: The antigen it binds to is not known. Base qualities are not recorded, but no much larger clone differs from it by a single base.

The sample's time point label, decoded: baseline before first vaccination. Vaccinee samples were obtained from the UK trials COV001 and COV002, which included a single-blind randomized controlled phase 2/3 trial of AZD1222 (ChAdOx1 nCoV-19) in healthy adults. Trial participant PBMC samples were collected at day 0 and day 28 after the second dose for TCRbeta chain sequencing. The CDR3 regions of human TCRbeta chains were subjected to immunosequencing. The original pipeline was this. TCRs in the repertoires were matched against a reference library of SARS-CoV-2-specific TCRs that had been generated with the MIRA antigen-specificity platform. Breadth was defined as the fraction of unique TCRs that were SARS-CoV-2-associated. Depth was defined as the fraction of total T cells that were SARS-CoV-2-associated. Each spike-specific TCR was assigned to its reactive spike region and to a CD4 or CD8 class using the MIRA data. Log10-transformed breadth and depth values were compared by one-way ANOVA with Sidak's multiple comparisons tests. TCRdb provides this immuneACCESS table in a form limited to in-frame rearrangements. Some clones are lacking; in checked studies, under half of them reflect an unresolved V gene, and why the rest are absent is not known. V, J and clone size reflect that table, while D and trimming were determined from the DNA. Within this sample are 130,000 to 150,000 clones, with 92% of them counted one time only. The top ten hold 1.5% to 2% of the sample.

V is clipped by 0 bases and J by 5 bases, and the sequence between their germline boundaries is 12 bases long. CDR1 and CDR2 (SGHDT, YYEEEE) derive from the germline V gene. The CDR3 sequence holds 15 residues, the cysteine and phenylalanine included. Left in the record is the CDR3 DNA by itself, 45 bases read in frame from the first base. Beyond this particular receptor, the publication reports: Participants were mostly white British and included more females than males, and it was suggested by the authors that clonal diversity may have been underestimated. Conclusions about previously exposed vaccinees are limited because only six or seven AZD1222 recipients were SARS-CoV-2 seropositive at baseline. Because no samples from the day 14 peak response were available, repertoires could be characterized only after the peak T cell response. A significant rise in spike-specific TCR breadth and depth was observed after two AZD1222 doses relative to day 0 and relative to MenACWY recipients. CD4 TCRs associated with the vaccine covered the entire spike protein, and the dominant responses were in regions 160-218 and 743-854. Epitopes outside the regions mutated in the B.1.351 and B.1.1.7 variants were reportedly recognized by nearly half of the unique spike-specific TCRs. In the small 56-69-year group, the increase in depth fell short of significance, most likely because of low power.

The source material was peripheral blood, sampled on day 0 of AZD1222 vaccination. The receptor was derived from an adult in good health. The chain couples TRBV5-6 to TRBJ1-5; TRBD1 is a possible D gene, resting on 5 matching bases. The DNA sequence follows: TGTGCCAGCAGCTTGGGGTGGGGCGCGGATCAGCCCCAGCATTTT. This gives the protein CASSLGWGADQPQHF.